The 14 T cell receptor beta chains listed next were all sequenced from one sample in a study of blood T cells in healthy people across ages. Then a second PCR, running roughly 7 to 12 cycles, was carried out with a sample-barcoded 5' primer and a J-beta primer mix. Via MiXCR, TCRdb re-called the 5' RACE reads, giving one row per CDR3 protein. This sample has 1,800,000 or so distinct CDR3 sequences, with approximately 40% found just once. Sequenced material: blood. These receptors originate from a human donor in good health.

This chain uses TRBV7-9 with TRBJ1-5, with D possibly TRBD1 on 6 matching bases. Trimming took off 2 bases at V and 3 bases at J, with 8 bases between the two ends. The V gene's germline CDR1 is SEHNR and CDR2 FQNEAQ (reference sequence). The CDR3 is made up of 14 amino acids. The CDR3 bases are TGTGCCAGCAGCTTAAGGGACACCAATCAGCCCCAGCATTTT. Protein sequence: CASSLRDTNQPQHF.

V gene TRBV10-3 combines with J gene TRBJ2-1; D gene unclear. The V end was cut by 2 bases, the J end by 10 bases, with 9 bases between. The CDR3 covers 12 residues. From germline, CDR1 is ENHRY and CDR2 SYGVKD. The CDR3 loop reads CAISETAPEQFF. As DNA, the CDR3 is TGTGCCATCAGTGAGACCGCCCCAGAGCAGTTCTTC.

V usage is TRBV3-1 and J usage is TRBJ2-4, with D perhaps TRBD2 (5 bases). The closer fit of TRBJ2-5 to the DNA end suggests the J call may be wrong. The CDR3 is 15 residues long. Germline-derived CDR1 and CDR2 are LGHDT and YNNKEL (reference sequence). CDR3 sequence: CASSQDNIRTETQYF. CDR3 bases: TGTGCCAGCAGCCAAGATAATATAAGGACTGAGACCCAGTACTTC.

J is TRBJ2-1 and V is TRBV2; the D gene is possibly TRBD1 (6 bases). V lost 6 bases and J lost 5, with 20 bases in between. The V gene's germline CDR1 is SNHLY and CDR2 FYNNEI. The CDR3 covers 16 residues. For the CDR3, the DNA is TGTGCCAGCAGGCCAATCACAGGGTTTGGGGACAATGAGCAGTTCTTC. Protein: CASRPITGFGDNEQFF. Drawing the rest from reference TRBV2 and TRBJ2-1, the complete variable domain is EPEVTQTPSHQVTQMGQEVILRCVPISNHLYFYWYRQILGQKVEFLVSFYNNEISEKSEIFDDQFSVERPDGSNFTLKIRSTKLEDSAMYFCASRPITGFGDNEQFFGPGTRLTVL.

Only a few counts were recorded for this clonotype. One end of the junction is discordant with germline, which a read error may explain. This chain joins TRBV29-1 and TRBJ2-7, with 7 positions matching TRBD1. Per the germline V gene, CDR1 is SQVTM and CDR2 is ANQGSEA. The CDR3 has 13 amino acids. The CDR3 nucleotides read TGCTGCGTTGAGGACAGGAAACCGGGGGAGCAGTACTTC. Translated, it gives CCVEDRKPGEQYF.

This chain links TRBV24-1 with TRBJ2-7, with D perhaps assigned TRBD1 or TRBD2 (5 bases each). Germline CDR1 KGHDR, CDR2 SFDVKD. The length of the CDR3 is 13 residues. The V end lost 6 bases, the J end lost 2 bases, and 10 bases lay between the germline ends. In nucleotides, the CDR3 is TGTGCCACCAGTCTGGGGACCCCCTACGAGCAGTACTTC. Its translation is CATSLGTPYEQYF.

On this clonotype: The junction departs from germline at one end; a sequencing error may be responsible. The chain joins TRBV2 to TRBJ2-7, with 9 positions matching TRBD1. This CDR3 spans 16 amino acids. Per germline, CDR1 SNHLY and CDR2 FYNNEI. The CDR3 sequence is CASSQLRQGEDDEQYF. The CDR3 DNA follows: TGTGCCAGCAGTCAACTCCGACAGGGGGAAGACGACGAACAGTACTTC. Full variable domain (rest looked up from reference TRBV2 and TRBJ2-7): EPEVTQTPSHQVTQMGQEVILRCVPISNHLYFYWYRQILGQKVEFLVSFYNNEISEKSEIFDDQFSVERPDGSNFTLKIRSTKLEDSAMYFCASSQLRQGEDDEQYFGPGTRLTVT.

This clonotype has more than one count but fewer than ten. CDR3 nucleotide sequence: TGTGCCAGCAGCCGAACCTTGGGCGTGAACACTGAAGCTTTCTTT. Translating it yields CASSRTLGVNTEAFF. J is TRBJ1-1 and V is TRBV6-2 or TRBV6-3; D unclear. The CDR3 contains 15 residues. The V and J ends lost 6 bases and 0 bases respectively, with 14 bases between them. Germline lookup yields CDR1 MNHEY and CDR2 SVGEGT.

Only a few counts were recorded for this clonotype. The chain joins TRBV20-1 to TRBJ2-3; D not certain. Germline V lookup: CDR1 DFQATT, CDR2 SNEGSKA (reference sequence). With 4 bases removed from V and 5 bases from J, the gap between germline ends came to 10 bases. The CDR3 loop spans 12 amino acids. The CDR3 nucleotides are TGCAGTGCTATACTTCCCATAGATACGCAGTATTTT. This codes for CSAILPIDTQYF.

This clonotype has a handful of counts. CDR3 protein: CASSPRVSGGNEQFF. For the CDR3, the DNA is TGTGCCAGCAGCCCCCGGGTTAGCGGGGGGAATGAGCAGTTCTTC. The J gene is TRBJ2-1, the V gene TRBV3-1, with 10 bases aligning to TRBD2. J was trimmed by 7 bases and V by 4 bases; bases with no gene match: 7. Germline CDR1 is LGHDT and CDR2 is YNNKEL (reference sequence). The length of the CDR3 is 15 residues.

The J gene is TRBJ2-7, the V gene TRBV15, with D possibly being TRBD1 (6 bases). V lost 5 bases and J lost 3, with 14 bases in between. The CDR3 is 14 amino acids. The germline CDR1 and CDR2 sequences are LNHNV and YYDKDF (reference sequence). In DNA, the CDR3 is TGTGCCACCAGCCCCCGTCGGACAGACTACGAGCAGTACTTC. It is translated as CATSPRRTDYEQYF.

Only a few counts were recorded for this clonotype. The chain joins TRBV20-1 to TRBJ2-5; unclear D gene. The germline V gene has CDR1 DFQATT and CDR2 SNEGSKA (reference sequence). The CDR3 has 12 residues. V was pared by 6 bases and J by 1 base, with 9 bases between. The CDR3 loop is CSALISQETQYF. DNA of the CDR3: TGCAGTGCCCTTATATCCCAAGAGACCCAGTACTTC.

This clonotype was observed a few times. J is TRBJ2-3 and V is TRBV5-1; D unresolved. V shed 4 bases and J shed 4 bases, with 10 bases lying between them. The CDR3 runs 13 residues. Germline CDR1 and CDR2: SGHRS and YFSETQ. The CDR3 DNA follows: TGCGCCAGCAGCGAACCTAATGCAGATACGCAGTATTTT. Translation gives CASSEPNADTQYF.

The chain employs TRBV2 and TRBJ1-6, with unresolved D. This CDR3 spans 15 amino acids. The V end lost 8 bases, the J end lost 5 bases, and 16 bases lay between the germline ends. CDR1 is SNHLY, CDR2 FYNNEI, per germline. CDR3 region: CASGHLYGDNSPLHF. For the CDR3, the DNA is TGTGCCAGCGGGCATCTCTATGGCGATAATTCACCCCTCCACTTT.